This T cell receptor beta chain emerged from a study of blood T cells in healthy people across ages. Study background: T cells yielded about one barcoded beta molecule per two cells through template switching. Study results and limitations: Naive T cell percentage and TCR beta diversity correlated strongly.

Comments on this clonotype: Its antigen remains unknown.

Unmatched junction bases numbered 1, after V lost 5 bases and J lost 11 bases. Germline CDR1 is GTSNPN and CDR2 is SVGIG (reference sequence). This CDR3 contains 10 residues. Together with a sample-barcoded 5' primer, a J-beta primer mix was included in a second PCR lasting 7 to 11 cycles. Tags on each cDNA molecule came from a template-switch adaptor with 12 random nucleotides. TCRdb fed the 5' RACE reads into MiXCR, producing one record per CDR3 protein. The repertoire holds some 1.7 million distinct CDR3 sequences, with 25% to 30% as singletons. Sequencing input: blood. This clonotype was obtained from a young woman in good health. The J gene is TRBJ2-3, the V gene TRBV30; TRBD2 matches 10 bases. The DNA of the CDR3 is TGTGCCTGGGGACTAGCGGTGCAGTATTTT. Protein product: CAWGLAVQYF.